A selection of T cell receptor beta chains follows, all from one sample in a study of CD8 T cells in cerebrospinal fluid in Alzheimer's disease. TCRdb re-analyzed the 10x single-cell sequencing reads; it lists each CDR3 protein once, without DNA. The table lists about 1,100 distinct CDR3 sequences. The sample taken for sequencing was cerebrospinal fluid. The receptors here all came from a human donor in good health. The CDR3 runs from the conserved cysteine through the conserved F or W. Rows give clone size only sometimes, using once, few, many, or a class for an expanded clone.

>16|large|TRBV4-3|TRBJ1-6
CASSQDPAAFNSPLHF
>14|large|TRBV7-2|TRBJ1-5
CASSRDRVNQPQHF
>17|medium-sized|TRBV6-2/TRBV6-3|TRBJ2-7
CASSYSTRTGPSYEQYF
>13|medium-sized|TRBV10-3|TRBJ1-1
CAISDQGETEAFF
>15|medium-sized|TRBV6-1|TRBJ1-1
CASSERDSTNTEAFF
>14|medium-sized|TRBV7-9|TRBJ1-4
CATQRGSDNEKLFF
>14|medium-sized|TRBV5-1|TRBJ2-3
CASSGGQRTDTQYF
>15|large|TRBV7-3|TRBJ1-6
CASSTTGAAHSPLHF
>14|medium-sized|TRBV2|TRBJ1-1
CASSVDPMNTEAFF
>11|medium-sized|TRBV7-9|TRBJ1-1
CASTQDTEAFF
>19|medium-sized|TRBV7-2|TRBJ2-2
CASSLIPTSGGANTGELFF
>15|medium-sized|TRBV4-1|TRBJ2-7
CASSQAGTDSYEQYF
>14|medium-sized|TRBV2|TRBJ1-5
CASTGQLSNQPQHF
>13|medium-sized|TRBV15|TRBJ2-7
CATSRADTTQQYF
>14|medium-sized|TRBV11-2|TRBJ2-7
CASSSNTGRYEQYF
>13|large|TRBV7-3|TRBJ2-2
CATRTGYTGELFF
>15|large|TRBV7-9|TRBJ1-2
CASSQGTGSNYGYTF
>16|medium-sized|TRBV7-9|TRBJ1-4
CASSAAGTGRNEKLFF
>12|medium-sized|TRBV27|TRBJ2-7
CASRHMDYEQYF
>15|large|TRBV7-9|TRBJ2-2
CATQPYLGDTGELFF
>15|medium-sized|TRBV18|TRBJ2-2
CASSPRTGVTGELFF
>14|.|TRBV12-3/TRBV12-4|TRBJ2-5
CASSLDLTEETQYF
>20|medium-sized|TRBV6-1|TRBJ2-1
CASSDVWGVAALLGGNEQFF
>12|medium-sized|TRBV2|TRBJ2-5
CASSDLRETQYF
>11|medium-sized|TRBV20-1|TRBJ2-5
CSGRGQETQYF
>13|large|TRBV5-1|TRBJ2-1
CASSLDPNNEQFF
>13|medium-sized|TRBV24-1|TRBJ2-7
CATSAAGGSEQYF
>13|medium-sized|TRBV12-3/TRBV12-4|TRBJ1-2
CASRLGQDYGYTF
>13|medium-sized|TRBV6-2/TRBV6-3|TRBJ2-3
CASSYPNTDTQYF
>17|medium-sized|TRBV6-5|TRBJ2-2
CASSYSPVGGVTGELFF
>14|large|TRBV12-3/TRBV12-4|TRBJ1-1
CASSFGQPNTEAFF
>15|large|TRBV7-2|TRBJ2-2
CASSPKRGNTGELFF
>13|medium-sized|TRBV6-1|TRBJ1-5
CASTGLGNQPQHF
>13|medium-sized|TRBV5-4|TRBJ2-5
CASSSRDIETQYF